The 30 T cell receptor beta chains given below trace back to one sample, sequenced in a study of regulatory T cells in long-lasting Graves disease. With iRepertoire HTBI primers and Arm-PCR of CDR3 regions, TCR beta libraries were built. TCRdb used MiXCR to reprocess the multiplex PCR reads, holding one entry per CDR3 protein. The table includes about 540,000 distinct CDR3 sequences, about 13% detected once. This sample's time point: newly diagnosed GD, antithyroid drugs for less than 3 months. PBMCs provided the RNA from which the TCR library was made. The same specimen was also included in a second study, on T cells in Graves' hyperthyroidism and ophthalmopathy.

Here the sequenced sample was peripheral blood mononuclear cells (PBMCs), taken at new diagnosis, from a patient treated with antithyroid drugs. These receptors all come from a man aged 25 to 40 with Graves disease.

This clonotype was counted many times. The chain uses TRBV20-1 and TRBJ2-3; maybe TRBD2 (6 bases). The CDR3 loop spans 14 amino acids. Germline values: CDR1 DFQATT, CDR2 SNEGSKA (reference sequence). Trimming left V 1 base short and J 7 bases short, with 15 bases between. The CDR3 sequence: CSARVPGEGNTQYF. The DNA of the CDR3 is TGCAGTGCTAGAGTCCCGGGAGAGGGGAATACGCAGTATTTT.

V gene TRBV5-1 combines with J gene TRBJ1-2, with a tentative D call TRBD1 (5 bases). The CDR3 has 16 residues. V gave up 1 base and J gave up 4 bases, with 17 bases separating them. Per germline, CDR1 SGHRS and CDR2 YFSETQ. The CDR3 sequence: CASSLSGGIRIYGYTF. CDR3 nucleotide sequence: TGCGCCAGCAGCTTGTCCGGGGGTATACGAATCTATGGCTACACCTTC. The whole variable domain, filled in from reference TRBV5-1 and TRBJ1-2, reads KAGVTQTPRYLIKTRGQQVTLSCSPISGHRSVSWYQQTPGQGLQFLFEYFSETQRNKGNFPGRFSGRQFSNSRSEMNVSTLELGDSALYLCASSLSGGIRIYGYTFGSGTRLTVV.

This clonotype has at least ten counts. V and J are TRBV11-2 and TRBJ2-7; 9 nucleotides match TRBD1. V lost 4 bases to trimming and J lost 7 bases; unmatched junction nucleotides: 11. The CDR3 totals 15 residues. Germline V gene lookup returns CDR1 SGHAT and CDR2 FQNNGV. DNA for the CDR3: TGTGCCAGCAGCTACCCCGGGACAGGGTCCTTTGAGCAGTACTTC. It encodes CASSYPGTGSFEQYF.

This clonotype has just a few counts. The chain links TRBV24-1 to TRBJ2-1; 7 bases are shared with TRBD2. J lost 5 bases, V lost 2 bases, and 8 bases had no gene match. Looked up from germline, CDR1 is KGHDR and CDR2 is SFDVKD. The CDR3 totals 16 residues. The CDR3 sequence: CATSDSRAGVHNEQFF. The CDR3 DNA follows: TGTGCCACCAGTGATTCCAGGGCGGGAGTTCACAATGAGCAGTTCTTC.

The V gene is TRBV20-1, the J gene TRBJ2-2; D is possibly TRBD2 (5 bases). Trimming pared 5 bases from V and 4 bases from J, leaving 11 bases between. The CDR3 extends over 13 amino acids. Germline CDR1 DFQATT, CDR2 SNEGSKA (reference sequence). CDR3 in DNA: TGCAGTGCTCAACCCGGGGTCACCGGGGAGCTGTTTTTT. This encodes CSAQPGVTGELFF.

This clonotype was recorded many times. The V gene is TRBV7-9, the J gene TRBJ2-4; D not certain. Trimming stripped 5 bases from V and 8 bases from J, with 19 bases between. The CDR3 runs to 15 residues. CDR1 is SEHNR and CDR2 is FQNEAQ in the germline V gene (reference sequence). Here the CDR3 DNA reads TGTGCCAGCAGCCCCCCACCTCGCGGCTTGCACATTCAGTACTTC. Translation: CASSPPPRGLHIQYF.

This clonotype was counted many times. The chain links TRBV7-9 to TRBJ2-6; 8 nucleotides match TRBD1. CDR3 length: 18 amino acids. The germline V gene encodes CDR1 SEHNR and CDR2 FQNEAQ (reference sequence). Unmatched junction bases numbered 7, after V lost 3 bases and J lost 0 bases. CDR3 sequence: CASSFQGAAHSGANVLTF. CDR3 DNA sequence: TGTGCCAGCAGCTTCCAGGGGGCCGCCCACTCTGGGGCCAACGTCCTGACTTTC.

The sample holds many counts of this clonotype. The V call is TRBV12-3 or TRBV12-4, the J call TRBJ1-2; D unresolved. This CDR3 has 11 residues. With 6 bases removed from V and 6 bases from J, the gap between germline ends came to 8 bases. The CDR3 loop reads CASSNPDGYTF. CDR3 DNA sequence: TGTGCCAGCAGCAACCCAGATGGCTACACCTTC.

The sample holds many counts of this clonotype. The CDR3 spells CASSSRGFNQPQHF. The CDR3 DNA is TGTGCCAGCAGTTCCCGGGGCTTTAATCAGCCCCAGCATTTT. The V call is TRBV27, the J call TRBJ1-5; a weak D match, TRBD1 (5 bases). Germline CDR1 reads MNHEY; CDR2 reads SMNVEV (reference sequence). V was clipped by 4 bases and J by 4 bases, with 11 bases between them. CDR3 length equals 14 residues.

V is TRBV19 and J is TRBJ2-7; either TRBD1 or TRBD2 may supply D (6 bases each). CDR1 is LNHDA and CDR2 is SQIVND in the germline V gene (reference sequence). V was clipped by 5 bases and J by 4 bases, with 15 bases between them. The CDR3 is 14 residues long. The CDR3 region is CASSHRGPLYEQYF. CDR3 nucleotide sequence: TGTGCCAGTAGTCACCGGGGGCCCCTGTACGAGCAGTACTTC.

V is TRBV19 and J is TRBJ1-6; 7 positions match TRBD1. Looked up from germline, CDR1 is LNHDA and CDR2 is SQIVND (reference sequence). There are 17 residues in the CDR3. Germline trimming cut 5 bases from V and 0 bases from J; bases unmatched to any gene: 7. The CDR3 is CASSLNGQASYNSPLHF. As DNA, the CDR3 is TGTGCCAGTAGTCTCAATGGACAGGCCTCCTATAATTCACCCCTCCACTTT.

There are many counts of this clonotype. J is TRBJ1-1 and V is TRBV2, with TRBD1 as a possible D gene (6 bases). The CDR3 covers 14 residues. Trimming took 8 bases from V and 4 from J, leaving 17 bases between them. Germline CDR1 SNHLY, CDR2 FYNNEI. The CDR3 protein is CASRGNGGITEAFF. The CDR3 DNA reads as TGTGCCAGCCGGGGTAACGGGGGCATCACTGAAGCTTTCTTT.

This clonotype has ten or more counts. The chain carries TRBV20-1 and TRBJ1-1; D perhaps matches TRBD1 (6 bases). The CDR3 covers 15 residues. Between the trimmed V and J ends, which lost 6 bases and 2 bases, there was a span of 19 bases. The germline V gene encodes CDR1 DFQATT and CDR2 SNEGSKA (reference sequence). The CDR3, as DNA: TGCAGTGCCGGGACATCCGAATTCCTAAACACTGAAGCTTTCTTT. The encoded protein is CSAGTSEFLNTEAFF.

With regard to this clonotype: A far bigger clonotype differs at one base, so this is likely a read error. V is TRBV7-9 and J is TRBJ2-2; 8 bases agree with TRBD1. The CDR3 runs to 14 residues. CDR1 is SEHNR and CDR2 is FQNEAQ in the germline V gene (reference sequence). V dropped 4 bases and J dropped 5; count of bases not matched to a gene: 3. This CDR3 is CASSYRGMTGELFF. The CDR3 coding sequence is TGTGCCAGCAGCTACAGGGGGATGACCGGGGAGCTGTTTTTT.

A few counts support this clonotype. The gene calls are TRBV4-1 and TRBJ2-3; 9 bases align to TRBD2. J gave up 7 bases and V 1 base, and 6 bases lay outside the gene matches. Germline-derived CDR1 and CDR2 are MGHRA and YSYEKL. CDR3 length: 15 amino acids. DNA for the CDR3: TGCGCCAGCAGCCAAGGTAGCGGGGGAGAGAATACGCAGTATTTT. Its translation: CASSQGSGGENTQYF.

This clonotype has a handful of counts. The chain links TRBV29-1 to TRBJ2-3; possible D gene TRBD2, 6 bases. CDR3 length: 14 residues. Germline V lookup: CDR1 SQVTM, CDR2 ANQGSEA. The ends were cut back, 8 bases at V and 1 base at J, with 16 bases in the middle. CDR3 sequence (DNA): TGCAGCACCGCGGGGATGACAGGCACAGATACGCAGTATTTT. As protein: CSTAGMTGTDTQYF.

This clonotype was counted ten times or more. The chain is built from TRBV30 and TRBJ1-4, with D possibly being TRBD1 (6 bases). V lost 2 bases and J lost 2, with 12 bases in between. This CDR3 is 15 amino acids long. CDR1 GTSNPN and CDR2 SVGIG come from the germline V gene (reference sequence). The CDR3 bases are TGTGCCTGGAGTAGGGGGGCGCTTACTAATGAAAAACTGTTTTTT. This translates into CAWSRGALTNEKLFF.

This clonotype was observed many times. The chain links TRBV24-1 to TRBJ1-2; perhaps TRBD1 as D (6 bases). V was cut by 4 bases and J by 7 bases, with 15 bases left in between. Germline lookup yields CDR1 KGHDR and CDR2 SFDVKD. This CDR3 has 14 residues. The CDR3 region is CATSDTDRLGGYTF. The CDR3 region has the DNA TGTGCCACCAGTGACACCGACAGGTTGGGTGGCTACACCTTC.

This clonotype was recorded many times. The J gene is TRBJ2-7, the V gene TRBV6-2 or TRBV6-3; D perhaps matches TRBD1 (6 bases). V lost 5 bases and J 7 bases, leaving 21 bases between the germline ends. The CDR3 runs to 15 residues. The germline V gene has CDR1 MNHEY and CDR2 SVGEGT. CDR3 sequence: CASSELLSSDSEQYF. The CDR3 DNA is TGTGCCAGCAGTGAGTTACTCAGCTCGGACAGTGAGCAGTACTTC.

The chain has TRBV7-2 and TRBJ2-3; a weak D match, TRBD2 (6 bases). Germline V gives CDR1 SGHTA, CDR2 FQGNSA. The CDR3 sequence is 14 residues long. V shed 3 bases and J shed 2 bases, with 9 bases lying between them. The CDR3 loop reads CASSFSGLTDTQYF. The CDR3 bases are TGTGCCAGCAGCTTTAGCGGACTCACAGATACGCAGTATTTT. The full variable domain, rest sourced from reference TRBV7-2 and TRBJ2-3, is GAGVSQSPSNKVTEKGKDVELRCDPISGHTALYWYRQSLGQGLEFLIYFQGNSAPDKSGLPSDRFSAERTGGSVSTLTIQRTQQEDSAVYLCASSFSGLTDTQYFGPGTRLTVL.

This clonotype has ten or more counts. This chain links TRBV7-9 with TRBJ1-2; D unresolved. In germline, CDR1 is SEHNR, CDR2 FQNEAQ (reference sequence). With 7 bases removed from V and 8 bases from J, the gap between germline ends came to 14 bases. The CDR3 runs 12 residues. CDR3 DNA sequence: TGTGCCAGCACCCTGGAGGGTGGGGGCTACACCTTC. Protein sequence: CASTLEGGGYTF.

This clonotype came up many times. The CDR3 DNA reads TGTGCCAGCAGCCTGGACAGGAGAGGATTCCAAGAGACCCAGTACTTC. Translation: CASSLDRRGFQETQYF. The V gene is TRBV7-9, the J gene TRBJ2-5, with TRBD1 matching 7 bases. This CDR3 is 16 amino acids long. In germline, CDR1 is SEHNR, CDR2 FQNEAQ (reference sequence). With V trimmed by 5 bases and J by 1 base, 10 bases remained unmatched.

This clonotype was observed many times. The chain couples TRBV14 to TRBJ1-2; no reliable D call. The CDR3 runs to 12 residues. Germline values: CDR1 SGHDN, CDR2 FVKESK. V lost 4 bases, J lost 4 bases, and 7 bases lay in between. The CDR3 is CASSLMSYGYTF. For the CDR3, the DNA is TGTGCCAGCAGCCTAATGAGCTATGGCTACACCTTC. Full variable domain (rest looked up from reference TRBV14 and TRBJ1-2): EAGVTQFPSHSVIEKGQTVTLRCDPISGHDNLYWYRRVMGKEIKFLLHFVKESKQDESGMPNNRFLAERTGGTYSTLKVQPAELEDSGVYFCASSLMSYGYTFGSGTRLTVV.

This clonotype was recorded at least ten times. This chain connects TRBV24-1 to TRBJ2-7, with 9 bases fitting TRBD1. This CDR3 spans 14 amino acids. Germline loops: CDR1 KGHDR, CDR2 SFDVKD. The J segment lost 5 bases and the V segment lost 6 bases, leaving 7 bases of the junction unmatched. The CDR3 loop reads CATSHGTGLHEQYF. The CDR3 DNA reads as TGTGCCACCAGTCATGGGACAGGGCTCCACGAGCAGTACTTC.

V and J are TRBV9 and TRBJ1-5, with D unclear. The V and J ends lost 3 bases and 5 bases respectively, with 9 bases between them. The CDR3 extends over 13 amino acids. Germline CDR1 SGDLS, CDR2 YYNGEE. The DNA of the CDR3 is TGTGCCAGCAGCGATAGCGGGGATCAGCCCCAGCATTTT. Translating it yields CASSDSGDQPQHF.

In this sample, this clonotype turned up many times. The rearrangement uses TRBV11-2 and TRBJ2-1; D gene uncertain. V shed 7 bases and J shed 0 bases, with 13 bases lying between them. CDR3 length: 15 amino acids. The germline V gene has CDR1 SGHAT and CDR2 FQNNGV. The CDR3 reads CASTSSTNSYNEQFF. The CDR3 DNA is TGTGCCAGCACCTCCTCCACAAACTCCTACAATGAGCAGTTCTTC.

This chain connects TRBV20-1 to TRBJ2-1; 8 nucleotides agree with TRBD2. The CDR3 totals 16 residues. Germline V gene data show CDR1 as DFQATT and CDR2 as SNEGSKA (reference sequence). The ends lost 0 bases at V and 8 bases at J; junction bases unmatched: 12. Here the CDR3 DNA reads TGCAGTGCTAGAGAAGGTGGCCAGCGGGAGCTTGATGAGCAGTTCTTC. Its protein is CSAREGGQRELDEQFF.

This clonotype came up many times. The V call is TRBV27, the J call TRBJ2-6; TRBD1 might be the D (6 bases). The ends were cut back, 6 bases at V and 4 bases at J, with 13 bases in the middle. The CDR3 consists of 15 residues. Germline V gene sequence: CDR1 MNHEY, CDR2 SMNVEV (reference sequence). In nucleotides, the CDR3 is TGTGCCAGCAGGACCGCAGGGGCCGGGGCCAACGTCCTGACTTTC. Encoded protein: CASRTAGAGANVLTF. Drawing the rest from reference TRBV27 and TRBJ2-6, the complete variable domain is EAQVTQNPRYLITVTGKKLTVTCSQNMNHEYMSWYRQDPGLGLRQIYYSMNVEVTDKGDVPEGYKVSRKEKRNFPLILESPSPNQTSLYFCASRTAGAGANVLTFGAGSRLTVL.

The genes are TRBV6-2 or TRBV6-3 and TRBJ2-1; 7 nucleotides align to TRBD1. CDR3 size: 15 residues. The junction had 7 bases not matched to a gene; V was cut back by 2 bases and J by 6 bases. From germline, CDR1 is MNHEY and CDR2 SVGEGT. In DNA, the CDR3 is TGTGCCAGCAGTTACGGGACAGCCTCGGCCAATGAGCAGTTCTTC. As protein: CASSYGTASANEQFF.

In this sample, this clonotype turned up many times. The rearrangement links TRBV20-1 to TRBJ2-3, with TRBD2 matching over 9 bases. Germline V lookup: CDR1 DFQATT, CDR2 SNEGSKA (reference sequence). This CDR3 region has 15 residues. With 6 bases clipped from V and 0 bases from J, the junction kept 7 bases outside the gene matches. As DNA, the CDR3 is TGCAGTGCCTATCTAGCGGGACCTAGCACAGATACGCAGTATTTT. This codes for CSAYLAGPSTDTQYF.